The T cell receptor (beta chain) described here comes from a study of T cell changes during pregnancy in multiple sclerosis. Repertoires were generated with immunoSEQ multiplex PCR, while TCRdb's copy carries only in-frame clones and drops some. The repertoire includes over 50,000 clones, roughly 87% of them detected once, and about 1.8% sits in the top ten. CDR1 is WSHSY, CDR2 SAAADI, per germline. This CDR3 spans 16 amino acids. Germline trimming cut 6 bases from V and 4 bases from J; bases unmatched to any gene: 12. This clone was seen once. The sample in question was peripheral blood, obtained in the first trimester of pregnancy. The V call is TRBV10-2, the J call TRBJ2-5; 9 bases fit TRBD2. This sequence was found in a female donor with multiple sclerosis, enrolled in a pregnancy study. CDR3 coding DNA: TGCGCCAGCAGGGAGGAAGAGGCGGGAGGGGGAGAGACCCAGTACTTC. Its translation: CASREEEAGGGETQYF.